This T cell receptor beta chain was sequenced during a study of vaccination and CD4 T cells after COVID-19. About the research overall: The cells in question were stimulated using overlapping spike peptides derived from SARS-CoV-2, HCoV-NL63, HCoV-OC43 and HCoV-229E.

Germline V gives CDR1 GTSNPN, CDR2 SVGIG (reference sequence). Trimming removed 2 bases from V and 7 bases from J; junction bases left unmatched: 8. The CDR3 runs to 15 residues. This clonotype was detected once. Its cognate antigen is unknown. Cultured CD4+ T cells had their DNA profiled by the Oncomine TCR Beta short-read assay. Once CD4+ T cells had been cultured, genomic DNA was extracted from them. TCRdb reanalysed the PCR reads using MiXCR and keeps one entry per CDR3 protein. This table holds 20,000 or so distinct CDR3 sequences, approximately 50% found once. Treatment meaning: roughly 10-day PBMC culture with coronavirus spike peptide pools or control peptides (ViraFEST assay). Study-wide results and caveats: Early post-infection timepoints were not included, and relatively few convalescent patients were studied.

This receptor was obtained from a human donor with COVID-19. The V call is TRBV30, the J call TRBJ1-6; 7 nucleotides align to TRBD1. The sequenced sample consisted of cultured CD4+ T cells from blood. The CDR3 is CAWSLRQGRNSPLHF. The CDR3, as DNA: TGTGCCTGGAGTCTTCGACAGGGACGGAATTCACCCCTCCACTTT.